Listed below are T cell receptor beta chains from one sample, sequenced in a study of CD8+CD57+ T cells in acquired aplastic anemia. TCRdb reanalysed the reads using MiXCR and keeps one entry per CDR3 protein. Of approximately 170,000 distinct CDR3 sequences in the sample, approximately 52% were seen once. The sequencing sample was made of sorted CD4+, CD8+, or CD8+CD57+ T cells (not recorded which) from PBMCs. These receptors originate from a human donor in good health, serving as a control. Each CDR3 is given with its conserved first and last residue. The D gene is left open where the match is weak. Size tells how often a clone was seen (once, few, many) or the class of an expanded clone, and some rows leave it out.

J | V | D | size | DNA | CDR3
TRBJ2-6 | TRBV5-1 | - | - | TGCGCCAGCAGCCTACCGGACCTAAGCTCTGGGGCCAACGTCCTGACTTTC | CASSLPDLSSGANVLTF
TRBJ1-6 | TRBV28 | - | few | TGTGCCAGCAGTTCCGGGCCTCCCAGACGGAATTCACCCCTCCACTTT | CASSSGPPRRNSPLHF
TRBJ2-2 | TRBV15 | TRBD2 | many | TGTGCCACCAGCAGAGAGGGCTTGGGAGGGACCGGGGAGCTGTTTTTT | CATSREGLGGTGELFF
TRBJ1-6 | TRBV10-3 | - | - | TGTGCCAGCAGTGAAGCCTCCAGGGGTAATTCACCCCTCCACTTT | CASSEASRGNSPLHF
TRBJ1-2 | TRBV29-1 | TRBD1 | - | TGCAGCGTTGAAGATCTGGGACAGGTGGATTATGGCTACACCTTC | CSVEDLGQVDYGYTF
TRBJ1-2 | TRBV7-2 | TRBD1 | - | TGTGCCAGCAGCCTCGGACAGGGGGTGACCTATGGCTACACCTTC | CASSLGQGVTYGYTF
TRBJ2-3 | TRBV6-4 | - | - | TGTGCCAGCAGTGACGGGCCCTACACAGATACGCAGTATTTT | CASSDGPYTDTQYF
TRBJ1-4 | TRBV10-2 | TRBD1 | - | TGCGCCAGCAACGCCGGGACAGGGGCCGAAAAACTGTTTTTT | CASNAGTGAEKLFF
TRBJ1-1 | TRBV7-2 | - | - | TGTGTCAGCAGCTTTAGGGCTGGTCGGGCTTTCTTC | CVSSFRAGRAFF
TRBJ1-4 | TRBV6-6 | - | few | TGTGCCAGCAGAGGGGCCTGGAATGAAAAACTGTTTTTT | CASRGAWNEKLFF
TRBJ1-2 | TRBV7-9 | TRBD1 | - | TGTGCCAGCAGCTTAAGGGACAGGGCCTATGGCTACACCTTC | CASSLRDRAYGYTF
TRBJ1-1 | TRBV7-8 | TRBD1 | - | TGTGCCAGCAGCGCGCAGTCCGGACAGGGGGAAGCTTTCTTT | CASSAQSGQGEAFF
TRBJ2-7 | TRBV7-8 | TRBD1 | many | TGTGCCAGCAGCTTAGAAGGACAGGGGGTCGAGCAGTACTTC | CASSLEGQGVEQYF
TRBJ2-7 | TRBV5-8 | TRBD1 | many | TGTGCCAGCAGCTTGACGAGGGCAGGGGGCCCCTACGAGCAGTACTTC | CASSLTRAGGPYEQYF
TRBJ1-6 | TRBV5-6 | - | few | TGTGCCAGCAGCTTGACGTACAGAGCCTATAATTCACCCCTCCACTTT | CASSLTYRAYNSPLHF
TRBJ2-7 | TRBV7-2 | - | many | TGTGCCAGCAGTGACAGGCGCCTAGAGCAGTACTTC | CASSDRRLEQYF
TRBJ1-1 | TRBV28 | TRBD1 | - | TGTGCCAGCAGTTTACCCCGACAGGGCGCCGAAGCTTTCTTT | CASSLPRQGAEAFF
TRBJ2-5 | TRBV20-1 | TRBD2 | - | TGCAGTGCCACAGGGACTAGCGGGGCCACCCTGTACTTC | CSATGTSGATLYF
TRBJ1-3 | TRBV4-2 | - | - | TGTGCCAGCAGCCCAGAGGGGCGGCCTGGAAACACCATATATTTT | CASSPEGRPGNTIYF
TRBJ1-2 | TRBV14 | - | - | TGTGCCAGCAGCATACGGAAACGGGGCGATCCGTACCTCGAGGATGGCTACACCTTC | CASSIRKRGDPYLEDGYTF
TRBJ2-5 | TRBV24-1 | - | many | TGTGCCACCAGTGATCCCCGGGTAAATCAAGAGACCCAGTACTTC | CATSDPRVNQETQYF
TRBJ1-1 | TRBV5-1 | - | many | TGCGCCAGCAGGAGGGGGGAGGTGAACACTGAAGCTTTCTTT | CASRRGEVNTEAFF
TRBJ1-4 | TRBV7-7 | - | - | TGTGCTAGCAGCCCGAGACTGGGGACCAATGAAAAACCGTTTTTT | CASSPRLGTNEKPFF
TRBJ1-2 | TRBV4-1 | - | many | TGCGCCAGCAGCCAAAGGTCAGACTATGGCTACACCTTC | CASSQRSDYGYTF
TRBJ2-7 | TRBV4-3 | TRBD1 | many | TGCGCCAGCAGCCAAGAGGGACAGGGATACCCCTACGAGCAGTACTTC | CASSQEGQGYPYEQYF
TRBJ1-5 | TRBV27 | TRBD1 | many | TGTGCCAGCAGTCACTTCGACAGGGTCCCAAGTCAGCCCCAGCATTTT | CASSHFDRVPSQPQHF
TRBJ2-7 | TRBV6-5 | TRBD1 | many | TGTGCCAGCAGTTACCTGACAGGGTCGGGGGAGCAGTACTTC | CASSYLTGSGEQYF
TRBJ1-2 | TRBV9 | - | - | TGTGCCAGCAGCTTAGGTATCCGGCATACGAACTATGGCTACACCTTC | CASSLGIRHTNYGYTF
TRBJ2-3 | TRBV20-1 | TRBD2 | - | TGCAGTGCTAGGCAACTAGCGGGGGGGCGGACAGATACGCAGTATTTT | CSARQLAGGRTDTQYF
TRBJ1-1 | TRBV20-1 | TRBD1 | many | TGCAGTGCTAGAGTCCAGGGGGCCTACACTGAAGCTTTCTTT | CSARVQGAYTEAFF
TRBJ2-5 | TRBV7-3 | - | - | TGTGCCAGCAGCTTAGGTGGGGGGGCCGAAGAGACCCAGTACTTC | CASSLGGGAEETQYF
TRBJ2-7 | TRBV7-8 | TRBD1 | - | TGTGCCAGCAGCTTTCTCCCGGGACAGGGCCCATACAATGAGCAGTACTTC | CASSFLPGQGPYNEQYF